This T cell receptor (beta chain) was sequenced for a study of cytomegalovirus exposure and HLA in healthy donors (dated by TCRdb to the late 2010s). Describing the broader study: In an earlier analysis of roughly 590 of the donors, 276 Gb of sequence data and 120 million or so unique TCR beta sequences from about 179 million T cells were reported. About 300 gigabases of sequencing data and 78 million or so unique TCR sequences were included in an early release covering several hundred HLA-typed donors. Among the 398 genotyped donors, around 81% belonged to the genetic ancestry cluster associated with self-reported Caucasian donors. The study aimed to test whether signatures of past pathogen exposure could be identified by cataloging public T cell receptors. Using immunosequencing, the study profiled T cell repertoires from fewer than 850 subjects and related those repertoires to cytomegalovirus serostatus. A separate validation cohort of 100 to 150 different subjects was used in addition to the roughly 700-subject first cohort. The study combined high-throughput TCR immunosequencing, statistical association of individual TCRs with disease status, and machine learning to predict cytomegalovirus infection status. In a later analysis, previously published TCR beta repertoires from 600 to 850 donors were re-analyzed and high-resolution HLA genotyping was added so that TCR occurrence patterns could be studied. Rather than using new phenotypic data, the later analysis identified candidate immune exposures from TCR beta sequences and from how often those sequences occurred across donors. An earlier analysis of 500 to 750 of the donors applied high-throughput TCR beta sequencing to assess whether each TCR beta V gene segment acted as functional or pseudogenic. Donor age, sex, ethnicity and CMV serostatus were collected together with the repertoire data. A later genetic analysis used genome-wide SNP genotypes for about 60% of the roughly 670 donors, treating that subset as a discovery cohort. All discovery cohort repertoires had been generated on a single sequencing platform. HLA typing included class I and class II loci at four-digit resolution. The number of donors typed differed by locus, with roughly 620-630 for A, B, C, DRB1 and DQB1, 522 for DQA1, 600 to 610 for DPA1, and 450 to 480 for DPB1. Several DR-DQ haplotypes were treated as single units for association and clustering because of strong linkage in the cohort. Among 398 genotyped donors of the cohort, an average of 235,054 unique TCR beta nucleotide sequences were sequenced per donor, around 18% of them non-productive. Results and caveats for the whole study, not just this receptor: The authors suggested that the approach could potentially be generalized to other disease states and immunological phenotypes. For the cohort, immune exposure information was limited to CMV serostatus. A further reported finding was that TCR beta sequences accurately predicted the HLA-A and HLA-B alleles for most subjects in the first cohort. A total of 150 to 200 TCR beta chains were listed by the study as associated with cytomegalovirus. In this cohort, only TCR beta chains were sequenced, and detectable features were limited by the absence of alpha or paired-chain data. The earlier analysis of 587 of the donors excluded around 17 rarely observed V segments, including chromosome 9 orphons, because counts were too low. Specific HLA alleles were associated with some 15,000 TCR beta sequences at a false discovery rate of 0.05 in a later analysis. Presence/absence analyses assumed roughly uniform sequencing depth across donors, an assumption that may not hold. In vitro tests confirmed that a few of the cytomegalovirus-associated TCR beta chains recognize cytomegalovirus antigens. Because HLA typing was unavailable for some donors at each locus, only the typed subset was used in association tests. Some IMGT-functional V segments, including TRBV6-2 and TRBV6-3, could not be distinguished by the 87-base-pair reads and were therefore excluded. In a later analysis, most CMV-associated TCR beta chains were found to appear HLA-restricted, with HLA associations seemingly driven largely by CMV exposure. In a later genetic analysis, fewer N-insertions in productive TCRs were reported among donors in an Asian-associated ancestry cluster than the roughly 700-donor mean. Correlated functional status among segregating V segments might be attributable to linkage disequilibrium, but an unknown experimental factor could not be ruled out. Most TCR sequences were observed very rarely across donors, whereas some public TCRs were present in many individuals. Assigning TCR associations to individual alleles was difficult when HLA alleles, especially DR and DQ, strongly co-occurred. In a later analysis, HLA-associated TCR beta chains were found to be more clonally expanded and to have lower generation probabilities than equally common non-associated chains. A cluster of highly shared sequence variants was judged likely to represent a technical artifact of the sequencing pipeline. Cytomegalovirus status was reported to be diagnosed by the classifier with high specificity and sensitivity in both the original and validation cohorts. Broadly in line with IMGT annotations, most TCR beta V segments showed up in productive rearrangements about 87% or about 30% of the time in an earlier analysis of roughly 590 of the donors. V-gene and J-gene trimming of TCR beta chains was associated with a missense DCLRE1C variant in a later genetic analysis, and the association was replicated in an independent cohort. In a later analysis, several top co-occurrence clusters were reported to appear linked to parvovirus B19, influenza, CMV and Epstein-Barr virus. According to a later analysis, TCR association rates differed among HLA loci, with DRB1 alleles showing the most associated TCRs and HLA-C alleles showing the fewest.

In total, roughly 710 healthy bone marrow donors made up the cohort. Cohort members were all nominally healthy when sampled, although unrecorded immune exposures were likely present. The donor tested CMV seronegative and was one of the 352 seronegative cohort members. A peripheral blood sample was collected from each donor, and TCR beta sequencing was performed on peripheral blood mononuclear cells. The Qiagen DNeasy Blood Extraction Kit was used to extract genomic DNA from the blood cell samples. The receptor library was made with the immunoSEQ multiplex PCR assay. The multiplex PCR relied on a mix of 60 forward primers for TCR Vbeta segments and 13 reverse primers for TCR Jbeta segments. The CDR3 region of rearranged TCR beta genes was amplified from genomic DNA with a multiplex PCR assay. The amplified TCR beta libraries were sequenced on the Illumina HiSeq System as 87-base-pair reads. The authors processed their data as follows. Across the 670 or so repertoires, a later analysis counted 60 million to 90 million unique TCR beta chains, around 11 million of which were shared by at least two donors. A nearest-neighbor algorithm error-corrected the raw reads and collapsed the reads into unique sequences, merging closely related sequences to remove PCR and sequencing errors. V, D and J gene segments were assigned by aligning CDR3 sequences to IMGT reference sequences. For a sequence to be retained, at least a six-nucleotide match to both a V gene segment and a J gene segment was required. A rearrangement counted as productive if the CDR3 had no stop codons and remained in frame with V and J, and every other rearrangement counted as non-productive. Following IMGT convention, CDR3 was defined as the stretch from the second conserved V-encoded cysteine up to the conserved J-encoded phenylalanine. Sequences without an unambiguous match to a single V gene segment were excluded from the earlier analysis of 500 to 700 of the donors. An earlier analysis of 450 to 650 of the donors called V segments functional above 56.7% productive rearrangements and segregating when the between-donor standard deviation exceeded 5%. To diagnose cytomegalovirus status from the catalog of TCR beta chain sequences, a statistical classification framework was built. In a later analysis, V and J genes were assigned by comparing TCR nucleotide sequences against IMGT/GENE-DB human TR gene sequences. In a later analysis, CDR3 sequences and most-parsimonious VDJ recombination scenarios were assigned using the TCRdist pipeline. In a later analysis, each TCR beta chain was defined by its CDR3 amino acid sequence together with its V-gene family, and reads without a unique V-gene family were excluded. To address suspected cross-contamination and a sequencing artifact, a later analysis removed 592 highly shared, low-generation-probability nucleotide sequences. A later analysis calculated a clonal expansion index for each public chain from normalized within-repertoire ranks of inferred template counts. A later analysis computed generation probabilities with a VDJ recombination model fitted to out-of-frame rearrangements, and checked the results against IGoR. Hypergeometric tests were used in a later analysis to score TCR-TCR, TCR-HLA and TCR-CMV co-occurrence, with a repertoire-size bias correction applied to the TCR pairs. False discovery rates were estimated in a later analysis by permuting HLA or CMV assignments 20 times. A later analysis grouped co-occurring TCRs with DBSCAN, adding TCRdist sequence similarity when clustering within HLA-allele-positive subsets. Repertoires with fewer than 30,000 or more than 120,000 public chains, plus five repertoires with anomalous nucleotide sharing, were excluded from co-occurrence clustering. TCRdb mirrors the immuneACCESS table, restricted to in-frame sequences. Some clones are absent from its copies; in checked studies, under half trace to an unresolved V gene, and the reason for the others is unknown. V and J calls and clone size are given by that table; D and trimming were obtained from the DNA. A total of some 190,000 clones appear in this sample, about 81% of them only once. About 1.5% of the sample goes to the ten largest clones.

V is cut back by 6 bases and J by 7 bases, with 5 bases in the junction unmatched. CDR1 is given as MNHNS and CDR2 as SASEGT, both from the germline V gene. Reading from cysteine to phenylalanine, the CDR3 counts 14 amino acids. Just the 42-base CDR3 DNA is kept, in frame starting at base 1. In regard to this clone: Its antigen remains unidentified. No base-level quality is on record; no much larger clone is a single base apart.

Sequences were obtained from PBMCs. This sequence was found in a man aged 40-50 years in good health and CMV-seronegative. The chain was built from TRBV6-1 and TRBJ2-1; the central 11 bases match TRBD1. The base sequence is TGTGCCAGCAGAATCGGGGACAGGGGGAATGAGCAGTTCTTC. Translated, this is CASRIGDRGNEQFF.